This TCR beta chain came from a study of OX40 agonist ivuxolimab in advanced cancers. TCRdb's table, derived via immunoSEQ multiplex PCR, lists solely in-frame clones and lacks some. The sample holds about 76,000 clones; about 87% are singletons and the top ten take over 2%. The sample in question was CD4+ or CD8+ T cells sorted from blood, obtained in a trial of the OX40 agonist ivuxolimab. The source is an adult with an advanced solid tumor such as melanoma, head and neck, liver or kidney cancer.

CDR3 nucleotide sequence: TGTGCCAGCAGTGCAGGATCCCCCTATGGCTACACCTTC. Translating it yields CASSAGSPYGYTF. This chain links TRBV25-1 with TRBJ1-2; D is undetermined. The germline V gene has CDR1 MGHDK and CDR2 SYGVNS. The CDR3 covers 13 residues. The germline V and J ends were trimmed by 4 bases and 4 bases, with 10 bases remaining between them.